This TCR beta chain was captured by sequencing in a study of CD8 T cells in Susac syndrome. This CDR3 comprises 14 residues. V was clipped by 3 bases and J by 8 bases; unmatched bases: 6. The germline CDR1 and CDR2 sequences are KGHSH and LQKENI. Sequencing targeted TCR beta in T cells from blood (CD8+ and CD4+). Included as multiple sclerosis controls were treatment-naive patients who had stable or active relapsing-remitting disease. CD8+ and CD4+ T cells were negatively isolated; TEMRA cells were FACS-enriched. Reverse transcription of roughly 0.5 to 1 ug RNA used random hexamers. The method of amplification for TCR beta CDR3 was immunoSEQ multiplex PCR, covering 54 Vbeta and 13 Jbeta. Each CDR3 protein is one row after TCRdb ran MiXCR on the immunoSEQ multiplex PCR reads. Found here are more than 250,000 distinct CDR3 sequences, 92% of them singletons; the top ten hold about 0.07%.

The chain carries TRBV18 and TRBJ1-2, with TRBD1 matching over 10 bases. What was sequenced was CD4+ T cells from PBMCs. The TCR originated in a human donor with multiple sclerosis. The CDR3 DNA follows: TGTGCCAGCTCACCGGGACAGGGGCGAGAAGGCTACACCTTC. This gives the protein CASSPGQGREGYTF.